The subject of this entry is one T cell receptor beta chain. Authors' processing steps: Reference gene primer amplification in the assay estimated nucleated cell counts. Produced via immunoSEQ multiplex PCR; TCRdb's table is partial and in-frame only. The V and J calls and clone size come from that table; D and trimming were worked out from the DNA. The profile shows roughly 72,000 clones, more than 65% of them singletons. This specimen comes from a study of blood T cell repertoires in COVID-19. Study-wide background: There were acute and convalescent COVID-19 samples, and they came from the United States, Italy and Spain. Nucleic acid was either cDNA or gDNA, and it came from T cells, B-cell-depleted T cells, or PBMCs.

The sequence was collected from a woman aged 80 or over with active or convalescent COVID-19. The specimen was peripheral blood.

The CDR3 bases are TGTGCCAGCAGCCAAGACCGACTAGCGGGGAACAATGAGCAGTTCTTC. This codes for CASSQDRLAGNNEQFF. V is TRBV3-1 (or the pseudogene TRBV3-2) and J is TRBJ2-1; 11 positions agree with TRBD2. The CDR3 is 16 residues long. Trimming took 0 bases from V and 5 from J; bases not matched to a gene: 3. Germline CDR1 is LGHDT and CDR2 is YNNKEL (reference sequence).